Listed here are 2 T cell receptor beta chains from one sample, sequenced in a study of molecular identifiers for immune sequencing clone quantification. Each CDR3 protein is one row after TCRdb ran MiXCR on the PCR reads. The repertoire holds some 590,000 distinct CDR3 sequences, less than 30% seen once, with 0.78% in the top ten. The material sequenced was naive CD8+ T cells from blood, with Jurkat cell RNA spiked in. Subset in this sample: FACS-sorted CD8+CD4-CCR7+CD45RA+ naive T cells. These receptors were taken from a human donor in good health. Some libraries in this study had Jurkat cell RNA spiked in.

Concerning this clonotype itself: A much bigger clone sits one base away, suggesting this may be a read error. The V call is TRBV4-3, the J call TRBJ2-3, with 9 bases identical to TRBD2. CDR1 and CDR2 from the germline V gene are LGHNA and YSLEER. The CDR3 sequence is 14 residues long. CDR3 DNA sequence: TGCGCCAGCAGCCCCGGGACTAGCTCAGATACGCGGTATTTT. Translation gives CASSPGTSSDTRYF.

This clonotype was counted at least ten times. This chain uses TRBV7-9 with TRBJ2-7, with a tentative D call TRBD2 (5 bases). Germline V gene lookup returns CDR1 SEHNR and CDR2 FQNEAQ (reference sequence). V was cut by 5 bases and J by 3 bases, with 14 bases left in between. The CDR3 length is 14 residues. The CDR3 spells CASSHREGSYEQYF. The DNA for the CDR3 is TGTGCCAGCAGCCATCGAGAGGGAAGCTACGAGCAGTACTTC.